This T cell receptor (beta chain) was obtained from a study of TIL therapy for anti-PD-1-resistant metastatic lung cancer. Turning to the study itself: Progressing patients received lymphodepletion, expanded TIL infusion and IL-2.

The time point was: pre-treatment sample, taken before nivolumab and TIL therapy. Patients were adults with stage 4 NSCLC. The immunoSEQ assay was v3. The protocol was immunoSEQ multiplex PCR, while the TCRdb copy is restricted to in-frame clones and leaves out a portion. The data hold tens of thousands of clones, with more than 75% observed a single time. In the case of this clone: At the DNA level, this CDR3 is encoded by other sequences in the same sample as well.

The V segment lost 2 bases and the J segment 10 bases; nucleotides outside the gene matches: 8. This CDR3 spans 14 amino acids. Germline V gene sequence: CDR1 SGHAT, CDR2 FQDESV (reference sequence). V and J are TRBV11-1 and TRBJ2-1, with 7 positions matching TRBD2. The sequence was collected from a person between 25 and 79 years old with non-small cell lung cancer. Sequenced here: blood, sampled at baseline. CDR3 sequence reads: CASSLWGLGGEQFF. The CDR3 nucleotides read TGTGCCAGCAGCTTATGGGGGTTGGGGGGGGAGCAGTTCTTC.